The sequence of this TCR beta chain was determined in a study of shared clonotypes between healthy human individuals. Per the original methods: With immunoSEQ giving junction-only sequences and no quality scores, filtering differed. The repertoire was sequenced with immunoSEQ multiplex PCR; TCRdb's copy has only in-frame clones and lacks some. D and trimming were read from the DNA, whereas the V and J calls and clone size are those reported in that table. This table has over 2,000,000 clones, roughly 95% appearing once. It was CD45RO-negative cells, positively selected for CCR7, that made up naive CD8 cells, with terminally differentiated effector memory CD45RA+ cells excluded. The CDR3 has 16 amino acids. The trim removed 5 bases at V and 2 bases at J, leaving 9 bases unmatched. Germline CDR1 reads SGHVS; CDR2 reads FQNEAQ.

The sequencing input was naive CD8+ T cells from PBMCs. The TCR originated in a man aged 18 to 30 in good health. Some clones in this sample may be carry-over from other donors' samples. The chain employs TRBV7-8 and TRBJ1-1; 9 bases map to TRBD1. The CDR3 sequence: CASSPRTGEGNTEAFF. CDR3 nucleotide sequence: TGTGCCAGCAGCCCCCGGACAGGGGAGGGAAACACTGAAGCTTTCTTT.